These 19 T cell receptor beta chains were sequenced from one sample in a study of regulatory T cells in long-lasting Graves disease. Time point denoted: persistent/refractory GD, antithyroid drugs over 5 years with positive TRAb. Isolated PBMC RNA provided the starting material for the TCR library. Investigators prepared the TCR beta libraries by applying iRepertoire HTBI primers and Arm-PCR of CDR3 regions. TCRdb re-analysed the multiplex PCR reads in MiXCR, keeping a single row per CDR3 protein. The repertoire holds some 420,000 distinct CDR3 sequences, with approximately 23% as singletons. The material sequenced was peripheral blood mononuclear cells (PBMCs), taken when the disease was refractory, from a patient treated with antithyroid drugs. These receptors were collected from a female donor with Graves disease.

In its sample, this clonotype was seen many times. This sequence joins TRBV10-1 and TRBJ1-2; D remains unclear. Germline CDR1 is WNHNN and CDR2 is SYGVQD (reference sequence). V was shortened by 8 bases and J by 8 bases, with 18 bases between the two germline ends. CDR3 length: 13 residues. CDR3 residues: CASPSGQEAGYTF. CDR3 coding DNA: TGCGCCAGCCCATCGGGCCAAGAAGCGGGCTACACCTTC.

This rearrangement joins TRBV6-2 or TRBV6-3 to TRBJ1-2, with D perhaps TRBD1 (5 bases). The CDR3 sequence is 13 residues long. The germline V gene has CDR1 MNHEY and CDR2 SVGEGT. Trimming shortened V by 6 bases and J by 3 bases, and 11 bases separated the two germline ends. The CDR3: CASSLLQDYGYTF. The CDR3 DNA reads TGTGCCAGCAGCTTGTTACAGGACTATGGCTACACCTTC.

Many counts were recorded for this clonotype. CDR3 sequence reads: CASSFYWTDPTGELFF. CDR3 bases: TGTGCCAGCAGTTTTTATTGGACAGATCCCACCGGGGAGCTGTTTTTT. The V and J genes are TRBV27 and TRBJ2-2, with D possibly matching TRBD1 (6 bases). This CDR3 is built from 16 residues. Germline CDR1 is MNHEY and CDR2 is SMNVEV (reference sequence). V was trimmed by 3 bases and J by 4 bases, leaving 15 bases between them.

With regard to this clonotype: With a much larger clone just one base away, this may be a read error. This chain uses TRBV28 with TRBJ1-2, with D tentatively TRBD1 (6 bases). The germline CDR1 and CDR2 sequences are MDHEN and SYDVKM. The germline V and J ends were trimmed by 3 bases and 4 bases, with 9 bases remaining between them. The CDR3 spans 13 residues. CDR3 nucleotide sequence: TGTGCCAGCAGTTTCACAGGGTGCTATGGCTACACCTTC. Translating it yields CASSFTGCYGYTF.

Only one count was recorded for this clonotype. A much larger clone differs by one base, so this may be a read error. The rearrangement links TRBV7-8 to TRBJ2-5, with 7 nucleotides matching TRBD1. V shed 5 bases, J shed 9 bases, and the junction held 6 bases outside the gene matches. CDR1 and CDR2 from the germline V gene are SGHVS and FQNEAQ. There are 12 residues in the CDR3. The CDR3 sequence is CASSPGQGAQYF. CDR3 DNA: TGTGCCAGCAGCCCAGGGCAGGGGGCCCAGTACTTC.

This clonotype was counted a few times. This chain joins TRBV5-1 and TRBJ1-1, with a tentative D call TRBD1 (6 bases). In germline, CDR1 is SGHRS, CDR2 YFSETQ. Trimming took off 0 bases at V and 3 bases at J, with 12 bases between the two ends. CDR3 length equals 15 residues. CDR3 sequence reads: CASSLAGEGYTEAFF. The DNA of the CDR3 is TGCGCCAGCAGCTTGGCAGGGGAGGGTTACACTGAAGCTTTCTTT.

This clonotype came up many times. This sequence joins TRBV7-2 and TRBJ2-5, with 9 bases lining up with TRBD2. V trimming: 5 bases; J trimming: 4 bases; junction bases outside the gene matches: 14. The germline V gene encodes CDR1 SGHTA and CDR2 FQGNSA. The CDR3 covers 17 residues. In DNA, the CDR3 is TGTGCCAGCAGCCGCGGGGGGGGGGCCCCCGGCAGAGAGACCCAGTACTTC. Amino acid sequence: CASSRGGGAPGRETQYF.

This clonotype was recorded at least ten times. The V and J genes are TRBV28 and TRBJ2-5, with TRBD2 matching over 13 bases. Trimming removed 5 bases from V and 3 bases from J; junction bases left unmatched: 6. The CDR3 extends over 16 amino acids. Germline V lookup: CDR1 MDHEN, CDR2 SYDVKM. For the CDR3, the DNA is TGTGCCAGCAGTCCCGGACTAGCGGGAGTAGAAGAGACCCAGTACTTC. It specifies CASSPGLAGVEETQYF. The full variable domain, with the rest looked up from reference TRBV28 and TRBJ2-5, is DVKVTQSSRYLVKRTGEKVFLECVQDMDHENMFWYRQDPGLGLRLIYFSYDVKMKEKGDIPEGYSVSREKKERFSLILESASTNQTSMYLCASSPGLAGVEETQYFGPGTRLLVL.

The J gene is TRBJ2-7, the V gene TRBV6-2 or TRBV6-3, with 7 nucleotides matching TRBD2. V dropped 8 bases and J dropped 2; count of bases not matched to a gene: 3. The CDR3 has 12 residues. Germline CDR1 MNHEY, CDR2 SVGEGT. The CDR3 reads CASWGGAYEQYF. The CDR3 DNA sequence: TGTGCCAGCTGGGGAGGGGCCTACGAGCAGTACTTC.

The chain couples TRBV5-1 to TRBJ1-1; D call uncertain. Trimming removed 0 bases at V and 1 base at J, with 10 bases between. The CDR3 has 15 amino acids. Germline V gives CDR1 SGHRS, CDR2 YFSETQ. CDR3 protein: CASSLVGFPNTEAFF. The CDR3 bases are TGCGCCAGCAGCTTGGTGGGGTTCCCGAACACTGAAGCTTTCTTT.

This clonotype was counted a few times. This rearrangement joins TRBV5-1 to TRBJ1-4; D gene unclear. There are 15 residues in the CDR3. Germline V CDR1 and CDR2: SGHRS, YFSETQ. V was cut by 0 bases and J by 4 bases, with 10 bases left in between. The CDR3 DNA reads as TGCGCCAGCAGCTTGGATGCAGGAGATAATGAAAAACTGTTTTTT. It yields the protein CASSLDAGDNEKLFF.

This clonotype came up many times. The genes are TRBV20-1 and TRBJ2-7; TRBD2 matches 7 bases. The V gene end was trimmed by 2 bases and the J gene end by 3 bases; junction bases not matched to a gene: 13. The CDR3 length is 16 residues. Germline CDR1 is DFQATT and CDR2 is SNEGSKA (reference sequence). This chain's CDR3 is CSARRPVPGGSYEQYF. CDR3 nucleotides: TGCAGTGCTAGACGACCCGTTCCCGGCGGGAGCTACGAGCAGTACTTC.

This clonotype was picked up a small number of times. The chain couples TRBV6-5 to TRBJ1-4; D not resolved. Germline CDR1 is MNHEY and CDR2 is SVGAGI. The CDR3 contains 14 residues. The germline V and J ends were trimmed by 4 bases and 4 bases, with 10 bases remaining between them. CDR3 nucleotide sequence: TGTGCCAGCAGTTTAACACATCTTAATGAAAAACTGTTTTTT. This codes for CASSLTHLNEKLFF.

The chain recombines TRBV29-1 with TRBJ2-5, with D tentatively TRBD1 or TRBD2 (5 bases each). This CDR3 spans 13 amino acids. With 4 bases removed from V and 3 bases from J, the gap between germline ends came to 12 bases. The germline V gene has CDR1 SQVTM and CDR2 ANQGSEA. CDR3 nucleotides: TGCAGCGTTGCCCGACTGGGGGAAGAGACCCAGTACTTC. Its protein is CSVARLGEETQYF.

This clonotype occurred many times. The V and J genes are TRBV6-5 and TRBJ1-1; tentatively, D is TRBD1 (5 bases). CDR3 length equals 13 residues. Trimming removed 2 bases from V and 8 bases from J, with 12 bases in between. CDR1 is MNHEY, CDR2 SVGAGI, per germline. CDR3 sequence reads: CASSYERGLEAFF. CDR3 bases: TGTGCCAGCAGTTACGAACGGGGGTTGGAAGCTTTCTTT.

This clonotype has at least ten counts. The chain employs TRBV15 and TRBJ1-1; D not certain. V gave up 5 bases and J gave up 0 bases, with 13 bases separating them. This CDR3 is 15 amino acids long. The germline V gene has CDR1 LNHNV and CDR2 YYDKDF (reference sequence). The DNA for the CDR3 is TGTGCCACCAGCCTAACCGGGTCCCTGAACACTGAAGCTTTCTTT. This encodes CATSLTGSLNTEAFF.

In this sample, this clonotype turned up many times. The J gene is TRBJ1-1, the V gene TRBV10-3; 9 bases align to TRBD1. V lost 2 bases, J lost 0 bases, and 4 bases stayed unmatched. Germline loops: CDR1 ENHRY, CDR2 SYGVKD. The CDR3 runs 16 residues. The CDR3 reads CAISEGQGNMNTEAFF. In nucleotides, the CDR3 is TGTGCCATCAGTGAGGGACAGGGGAATATGAACACTGAAGCTTTCTTT.

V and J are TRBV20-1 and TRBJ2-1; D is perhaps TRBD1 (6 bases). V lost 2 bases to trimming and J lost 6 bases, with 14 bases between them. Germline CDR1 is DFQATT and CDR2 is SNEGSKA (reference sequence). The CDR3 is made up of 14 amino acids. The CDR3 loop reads CSARKPGELNEQFF. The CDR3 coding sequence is TGCAGTGCTAGAAAGCCAGGGGAGCTCAATGAGCAGTTCTTC.

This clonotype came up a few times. CDR3 sequence: CASSYPAGNEKLFF. CDR3 nucleotide sequence: TGTGCCAGCAGTTATCCGGCCGGGAACGAAAAACTGTTTTTT. The J gene is TRBJ1-4, the V gene TRBV28; D call uncertain. The CDR3 extends over 14 amino acids. Germline V gene sequence: CDR1 MDHEN, CDR2 SYDVKM. Trimming stripped 4 bases from V and 8 bases from J, with 14 bases between.